The next 9 T cell receptor beta chains were all read from a single sample in a study of blood T cells in healthy people across ages. Then a second PCR, running about 6 to 12 cycles, was carried out with a sample-barcoded 5' primer and a J-beta primer mix. TCRdb called the 5' RACE reads again in MiXCR, with one record for every CDR3 protein. Among approximately 800,000 distinct CDR3 sequences listed, 55% to 75% were seen once. Sequencing was carried out using blood. These receptors were collected from a man aged 30-40 years in good health.

The chain has TRBV25-1 and TRBJ1-1, with D tentatively TRBD1 (5 bases). V was clipped by 4 bases and J by 7 bases, with 7 bases between them. CDR1 and CDR2 from the germline V gene are MGHDK and SYGVNS. The CDR3 runs to 11 residues. The CDR3 reads CASSGGDEAFF. CDR3 sequence (DNA): TGTGCCAGCAGTGGGGGGGATGAAGCTTTCTTT. The full variable domain, with the rest looked up from reference TRBV25-1 and TRBJ1-1, is EADIYQTPRYLVIGTGKKITLECSQTMGHDKMYWYQQDPGMELHLIHYSYGVNSTEKGDLSSESTVSRIRTEHFPLTLESARPSHTSQYLCASSGGDEAFFGQGTRLTVV.

The chain employs TRBV12-3 or TRBV12-4 and TRBJ1-5, with unresolved D. V was shortened by 5 bases and J by 4 bases, with 9 bases between the two germline ends. The CDR3 runs 13 residues. CDR3 DNA sequence: TGTGCCAGCAGTGGTAACGGGAATCAGCCCCAGCATTTT. Its translation: CASSGNGNQPQHF.

This rearrangement joins TRBV29-1 to TRBJ2-3; tentatively, D is TRBD1 or TRBD2 (5 bases each). Germline V CDR1 and CDR2: SQVTM, ANQGSEA. The CDR3 length is 13 residues. The V end was cut by 7 bases, the J end by 5 bases, with 16 bases between. The CDR3 region has the DNA TGCAGCGCCGGTTCGGGGACCGGAGATACGCAGTATTTT. Amino acid sequence: CSAGSGTGDTQYF.

The V and J genes are TRBV5-1 and TRBJ2-4; D remains ambiguous. The J call is doubtful: the DNA matches TRBJ2-5 better. The CDR3 runs 14 residues. CDR1 and CDR2 from the germline V gene are SGHRS and YFSETQ. The CDR3 reads CASSRQQTQETQYF. DNA of the CDR3: TGCGCCAGCAGCCGACAACAGACACAAGAGACCCAGTACTTC.

DNA for the CDR3: TGTGCCAGCAATCCGACAGGGTCGATCACTGAAGCTTTCTTT. Encoded protein: CASNPTGSITEAFF. The chain carries TRBV12-3 or TRBV12-4 and TRBJ1-1, with 7 bases aligning to TRBD1. The J segment lost 4 bases and the V segment lost 7 bases, leaving 9 bases of the junction unmatched. This CDR3 comprises 14 residues.

This clonotype was detected only a few times. The CDR3 is CASSQGWGRGLFYNEQFF. Here the CDR3 DNA reads TGCGCCAGCAGCCAAGGTTGGGGCAGGGGTCTATTCTACAATGAGCAGTTCTTC. The chain is built from TRBV4-1 and TRBJ2-1; a weak D match, TRBD1 (6 bases). CDR1 MGHRA and CDR2 YSYEKL come from the germline V gene. This CDR3 is built from 18 residues. Trimming removed 1 base at V and 3 bases at J, with 19 bases between.

The V call is TRBV4-3, the J call TRBJ2-7; the D gene is possibly TRBD1 (5 bases). V lost 4 bases, J lost 3 bases, and 22 bases lay in between. The length of the CDR3 is 17 residues. Germline CDR1 and CDR2: LGHNA and YSLEER. The CDR3 DNA reads TGCGCCAGCAGCCTCCTAGGCAGGGCCCGAACTGGCTACGAGCAGTACTTC. Its protein product is CASSLLGRARTGYEQYF.

The chain couples TRBV20-1 to TRBJ2-7; TRBD1 is a possible D gene (5 bases). This CDR3 region has 15 residues. Germline CDR1 is DFQATT and CDR2 is SNEGSKA (reference sequence). V shed 0 bases and J shed 2 bases, with 14 bases lying between them. The DNA for the CDR3 is TGCAGTGCTAGAGATCTCCAGGCAGGGACCTACGAGCAGTACTTC. The encoded protein is CSARDLQAGTYEQYF.

The chain links TRBV2 to TRBJ1-1, with TRBD1 as a possible D gene (5 bases). CDR3 length equals 12 residues. V lost 6 bases and J 8 bases, leaving 13 bases between the germline ends. CDR1 and CDR2 from the germline V gene are SNHLY and FYNNEI. CDR3 nucleotide sequence: TGTGCCAGCAGCTGGGACCTAGGGGAAGCTTTCTTT. This encodes CASSWDLGEAFF.